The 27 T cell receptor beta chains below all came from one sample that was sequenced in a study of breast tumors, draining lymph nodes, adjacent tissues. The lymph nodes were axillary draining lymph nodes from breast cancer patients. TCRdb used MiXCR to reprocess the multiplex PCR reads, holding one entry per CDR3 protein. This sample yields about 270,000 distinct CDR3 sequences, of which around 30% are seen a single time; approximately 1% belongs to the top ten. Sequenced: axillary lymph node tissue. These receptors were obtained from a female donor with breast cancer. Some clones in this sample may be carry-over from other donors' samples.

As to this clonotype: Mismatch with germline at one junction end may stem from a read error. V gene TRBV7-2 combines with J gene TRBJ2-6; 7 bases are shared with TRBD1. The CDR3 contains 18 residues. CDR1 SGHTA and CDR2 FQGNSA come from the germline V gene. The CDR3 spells CASSLGGQGVYGAHVLTF. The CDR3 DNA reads TGTGCCAGCAGCTTAGGAGGCCAGGGGGTTTATGGGGCCCACGTCCTGACTTTC.

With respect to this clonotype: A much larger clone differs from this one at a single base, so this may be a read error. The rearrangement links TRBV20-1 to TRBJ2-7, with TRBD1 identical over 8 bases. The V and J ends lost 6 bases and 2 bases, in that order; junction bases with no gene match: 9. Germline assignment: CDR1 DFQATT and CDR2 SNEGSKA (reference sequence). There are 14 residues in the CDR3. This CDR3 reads CSAPIQGEAYEQYF. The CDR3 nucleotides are TGCAGTGCGCCTATACAGGGGGAGGCCTACGAGCAGTACTTC.

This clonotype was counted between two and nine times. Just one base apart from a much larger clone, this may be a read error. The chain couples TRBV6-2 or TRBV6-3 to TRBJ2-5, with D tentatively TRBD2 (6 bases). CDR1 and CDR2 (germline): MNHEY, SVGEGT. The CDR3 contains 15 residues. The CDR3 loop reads CASWDGGGGRQTQSF. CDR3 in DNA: TGTGCCAGCTGGGATGGGGGAGGAGGGCGGCAGACCCAGTCCTTC.

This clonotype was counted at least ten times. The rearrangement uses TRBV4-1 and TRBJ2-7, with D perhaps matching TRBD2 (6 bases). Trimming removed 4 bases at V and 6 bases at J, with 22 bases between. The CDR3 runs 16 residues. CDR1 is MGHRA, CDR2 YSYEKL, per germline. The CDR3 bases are TGCGCCAGCAGCCGTCTAGTGGAGGGGCGCGGAAGCGAGCAGTACTTC. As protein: CASSRLVEGRGSEQYF.

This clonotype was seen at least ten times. For the CDR3, the DNA is TGTGCCAGCAGTTTAGAGATCTTTAATTCACCCCTCCACTTT. This codes for CASSLEIFNSPLHF. This chain joins TRBV27 and TRBJ1-6; D remains unclear. The V and J ends lost 2 bases and 6 bases respectively, with 8 bases between them. The CDR3 spans 14 residues. Germline lookup yields CDR1 MNHEY and CDR2 SMNVEV (reference sequence).

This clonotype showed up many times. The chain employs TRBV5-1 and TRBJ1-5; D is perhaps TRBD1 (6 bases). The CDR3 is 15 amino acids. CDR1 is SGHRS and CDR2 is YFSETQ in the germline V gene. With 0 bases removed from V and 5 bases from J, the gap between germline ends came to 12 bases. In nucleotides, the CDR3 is TGCGCCAGCAGCTTGGGTGTGGGGGCCTATCAGCCCCAGCATTTT. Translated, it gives CASSLGVGAYQPQHF. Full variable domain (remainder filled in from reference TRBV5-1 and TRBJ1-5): KAGVTQTPRYLIKTRGQQVTLSCSPISGHRSVSWYQQTPGQGLQFLFEYFSETQRNKGNFPGRFSGRQFSNSRSEMNVSTLELGDSALYLCASSLGVGAYQPQHFGDGTRLSIL.

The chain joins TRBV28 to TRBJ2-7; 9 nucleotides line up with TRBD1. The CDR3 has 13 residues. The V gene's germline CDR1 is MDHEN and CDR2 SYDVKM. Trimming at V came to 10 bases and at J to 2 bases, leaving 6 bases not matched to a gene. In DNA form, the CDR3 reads TGTGCCACCGCCCGGGACAGGGCCTACGAGCAGTACTTC. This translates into CATARDRAYEQYF.

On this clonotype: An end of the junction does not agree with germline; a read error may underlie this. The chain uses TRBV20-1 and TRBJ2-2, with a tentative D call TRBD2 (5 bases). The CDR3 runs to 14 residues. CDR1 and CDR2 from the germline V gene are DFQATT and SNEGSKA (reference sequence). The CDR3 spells CSADREGNTAELFF. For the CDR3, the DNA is TGCAGTGCTGACCGTGAGGGAAACACCGCGGAGCTGTTTTTT.

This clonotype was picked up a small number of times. The CDR3 DNA follows: TGTGCCTGGACACCGCCGGGGAGCCGGCGGGGAGGGTACACCTTC. Translation gives CAWTPPGSRRGGYTF. The J gene is TRBJ1-2, the V gene TRBV30; no clear D gene. Germline values: CDR1 GTSNPN, CDR2 SVGIG (reference sequence). The CDR3 length is 15 residues. V shed 4 bases and J shed 11 bases, with 26 bases lying between them.

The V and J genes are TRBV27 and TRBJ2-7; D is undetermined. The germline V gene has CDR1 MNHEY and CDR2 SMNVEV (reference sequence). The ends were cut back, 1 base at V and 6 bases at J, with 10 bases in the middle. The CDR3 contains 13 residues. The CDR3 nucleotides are TGTGCCAGCAGTTTATACGAGGCTGGCGAGCAGTACTTC. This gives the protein CASSLYEAGEQYF.

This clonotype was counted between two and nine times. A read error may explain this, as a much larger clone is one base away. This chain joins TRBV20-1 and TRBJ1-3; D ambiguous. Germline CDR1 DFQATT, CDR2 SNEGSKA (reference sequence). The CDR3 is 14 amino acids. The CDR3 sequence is CSARDPGSGTTIYF. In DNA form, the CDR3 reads TGCAGTGCTAGAGATCCGGGTAGTGGAACCACCATATATTTT.

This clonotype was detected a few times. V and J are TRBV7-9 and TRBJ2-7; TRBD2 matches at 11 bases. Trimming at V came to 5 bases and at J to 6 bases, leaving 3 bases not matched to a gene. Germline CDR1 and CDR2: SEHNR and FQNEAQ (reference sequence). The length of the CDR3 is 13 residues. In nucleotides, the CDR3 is TGTGCCAGCAGCCCCGGGACTAGCGGCGAGCAGTACTTC. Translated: CASSPGTSGEQYF.

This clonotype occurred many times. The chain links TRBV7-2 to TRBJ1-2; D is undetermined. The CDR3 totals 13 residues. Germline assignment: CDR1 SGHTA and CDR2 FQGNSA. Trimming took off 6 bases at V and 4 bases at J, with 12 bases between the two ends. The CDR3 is CASRPQEAYGYTF. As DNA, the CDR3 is TGTGCCAGCAGACCTCAAGAGGCCTATGGCTACACCTTC. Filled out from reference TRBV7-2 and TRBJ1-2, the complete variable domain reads GAGVSQSPSNKVTEKGKDVELRCDPISGHTALYWYRQSLGQGLEFLIYFQGNSAPDKSGLPSDRFSAERTGGSVSTLTIQRTQQEDSAVYLCASRPQEAYGYTFGSGTRLTVV.

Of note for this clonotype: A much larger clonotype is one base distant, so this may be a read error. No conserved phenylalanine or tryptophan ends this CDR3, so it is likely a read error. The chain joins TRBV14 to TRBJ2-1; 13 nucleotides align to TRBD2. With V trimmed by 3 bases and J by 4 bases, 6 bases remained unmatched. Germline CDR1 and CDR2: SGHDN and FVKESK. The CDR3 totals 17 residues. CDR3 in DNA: TGTGCCAGCAGCCACCGACTAGCGGGAGGCCCTTACAATGAGCAGTTCTCC. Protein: CASSHRLAGGPYNEQFS.

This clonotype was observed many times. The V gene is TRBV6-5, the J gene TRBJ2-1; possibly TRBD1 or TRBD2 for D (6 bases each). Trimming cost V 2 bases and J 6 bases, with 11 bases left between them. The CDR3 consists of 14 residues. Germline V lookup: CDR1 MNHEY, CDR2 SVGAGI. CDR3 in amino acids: CASSYRGRPNEQFF. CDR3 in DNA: TGTGCCAGCAGTTACCGGGGGCGACCCAATGAGCAGTTCTTC.

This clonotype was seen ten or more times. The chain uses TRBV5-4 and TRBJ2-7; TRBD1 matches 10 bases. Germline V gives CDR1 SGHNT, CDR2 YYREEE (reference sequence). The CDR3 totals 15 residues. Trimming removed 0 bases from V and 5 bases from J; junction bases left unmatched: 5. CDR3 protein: CASSLAGTGVNEQYF. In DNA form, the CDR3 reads TGTGCCAGCAGCTTGGCCGGGACAGGGGTCAACGAGCAGTACTTC.

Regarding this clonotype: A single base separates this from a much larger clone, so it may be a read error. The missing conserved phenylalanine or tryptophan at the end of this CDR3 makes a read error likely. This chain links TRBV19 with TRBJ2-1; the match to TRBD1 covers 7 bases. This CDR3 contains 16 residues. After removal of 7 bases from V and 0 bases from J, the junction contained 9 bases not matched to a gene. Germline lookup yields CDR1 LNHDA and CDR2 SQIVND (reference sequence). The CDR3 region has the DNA TGTGCCAGTACCCAAACAGGGGTTCTCTCCTACAATGAGCAGTTCCTC. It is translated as CASTQTGVLSYNEQFL.

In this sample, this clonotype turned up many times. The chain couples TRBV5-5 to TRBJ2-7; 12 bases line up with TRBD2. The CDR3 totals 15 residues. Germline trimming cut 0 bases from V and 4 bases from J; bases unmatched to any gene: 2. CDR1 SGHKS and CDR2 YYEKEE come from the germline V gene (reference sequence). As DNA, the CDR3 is TGTGCCAGCAGCTTGGGACTAGCGGGAGTGTACGAGCAGTACTTC. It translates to CASSLGLAGVYEQYF.

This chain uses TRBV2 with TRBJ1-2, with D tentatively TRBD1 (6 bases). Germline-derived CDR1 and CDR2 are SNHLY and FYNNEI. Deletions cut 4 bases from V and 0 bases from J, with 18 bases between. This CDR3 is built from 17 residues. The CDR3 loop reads CASSANGQYSANYGYTF. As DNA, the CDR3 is TGTGCCAGCAGTGCAAACGGACAGTACTCAGCTAACTATGGCTACACCTTC.

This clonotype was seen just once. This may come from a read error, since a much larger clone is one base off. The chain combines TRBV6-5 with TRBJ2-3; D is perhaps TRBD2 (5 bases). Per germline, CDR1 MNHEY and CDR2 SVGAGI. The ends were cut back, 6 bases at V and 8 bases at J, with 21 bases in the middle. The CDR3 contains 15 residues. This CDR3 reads CASSPAGVGAGTQYF. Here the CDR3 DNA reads TGTGCCAGCAGCCCGGCCGGGGTCGGCGCAGGTACGCAGTATTTT.

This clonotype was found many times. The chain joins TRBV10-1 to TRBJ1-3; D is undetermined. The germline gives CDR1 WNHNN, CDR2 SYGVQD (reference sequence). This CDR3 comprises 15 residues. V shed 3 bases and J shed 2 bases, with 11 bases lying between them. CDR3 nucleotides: TGCGCCAGCAGTGAAGGTGGGCTCGCTGGAAACACCATATATTTT. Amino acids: CASSEGGLAGNTIYF.

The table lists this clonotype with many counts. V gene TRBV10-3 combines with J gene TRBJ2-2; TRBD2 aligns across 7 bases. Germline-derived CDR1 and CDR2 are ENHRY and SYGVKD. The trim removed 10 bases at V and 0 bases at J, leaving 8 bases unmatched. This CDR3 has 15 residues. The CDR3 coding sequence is TGTGCCACCGAGGCCGGACTAGCGAACACCGGGGAGCTGTTTTTT. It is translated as CATEAGLANTGELFF.

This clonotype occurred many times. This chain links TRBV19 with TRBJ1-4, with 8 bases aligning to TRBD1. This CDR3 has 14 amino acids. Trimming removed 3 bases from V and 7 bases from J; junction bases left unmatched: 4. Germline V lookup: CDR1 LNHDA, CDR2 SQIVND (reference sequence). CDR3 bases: TGTGCCAGTAGTATCAGGGGGCGCGGTGAAAAACTGTTTTTT. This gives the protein CASSIRGRGEKLFF. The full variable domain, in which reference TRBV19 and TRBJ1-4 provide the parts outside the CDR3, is DGGITQSPKYLFRKEGQNVTLSCEQNLNHDAMYWYRQDPGQGLRLIYYSQIVNDFQKGDIAEGYSVSREKKESFPLTVTSAQKNPTAFYLCASSIRGRGEKLFFGSGTQLSVL.

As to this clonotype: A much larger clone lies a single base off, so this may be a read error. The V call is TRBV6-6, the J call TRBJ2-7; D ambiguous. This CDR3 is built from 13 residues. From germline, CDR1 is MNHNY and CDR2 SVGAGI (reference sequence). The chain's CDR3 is CASSSSLYYERYF. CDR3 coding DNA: TGTGCCAGCAGTTCCTCGCTGTACTACGAGCGGTACTTC.

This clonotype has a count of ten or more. The chain's CDR3 is CASSLDGAYNSPLHF. In DNA, the CDR3 is TGTGCCAGCAGCTTAGACGGAGCCTATAATTCACCCCTCCACTTT. The J gene is TRBJ1-6, the V gene TRBV7-3, with no clear D. CDR3 size: 15 residues. V was shortened by 2 bases and J by 2 bases, with 7 bases between the two germline ends. The germline V gene has CDR1 SGHTA and CDR2 FQGTGA.

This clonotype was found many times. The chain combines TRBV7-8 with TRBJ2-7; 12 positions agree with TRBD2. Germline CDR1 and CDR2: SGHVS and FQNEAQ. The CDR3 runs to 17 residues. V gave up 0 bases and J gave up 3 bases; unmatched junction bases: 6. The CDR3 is CASSLARLAGGYYEQYF. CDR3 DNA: TGTGCCAGCAGCTTAGCGCGGCTAGCGGGAGGGTACTACGAGCAGTACTTC.

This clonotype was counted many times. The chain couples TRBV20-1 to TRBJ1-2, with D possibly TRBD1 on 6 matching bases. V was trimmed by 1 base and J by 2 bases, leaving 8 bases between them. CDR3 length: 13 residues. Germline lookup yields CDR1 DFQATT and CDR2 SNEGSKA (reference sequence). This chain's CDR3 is CSARVDRNYGYTF. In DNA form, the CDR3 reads TGCAGTGCTAGAGTAGACAGGAACTATGGCTACACCTTC.